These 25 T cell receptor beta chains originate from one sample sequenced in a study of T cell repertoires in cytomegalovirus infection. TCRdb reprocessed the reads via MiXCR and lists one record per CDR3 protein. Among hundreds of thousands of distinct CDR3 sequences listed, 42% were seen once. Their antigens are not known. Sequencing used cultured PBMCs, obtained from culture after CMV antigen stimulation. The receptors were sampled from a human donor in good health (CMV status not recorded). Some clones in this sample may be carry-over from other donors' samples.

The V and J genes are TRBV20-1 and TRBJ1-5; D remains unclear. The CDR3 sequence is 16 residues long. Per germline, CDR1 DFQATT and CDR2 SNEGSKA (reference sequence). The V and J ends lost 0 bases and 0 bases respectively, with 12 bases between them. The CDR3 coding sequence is TGCAGTGCTAGAGATATTGGGCATAATAGCAATCAGCCCCAGCATTTT. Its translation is CSARDIGHNSNQPQHF.

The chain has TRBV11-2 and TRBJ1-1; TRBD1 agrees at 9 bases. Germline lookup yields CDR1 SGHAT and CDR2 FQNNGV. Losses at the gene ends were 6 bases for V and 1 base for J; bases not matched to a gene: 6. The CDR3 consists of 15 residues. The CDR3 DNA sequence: TGTGCCAGCAGGCGGCCGGGACAGGGGAACACTGAAGCTTTCTTT. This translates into CASRRPGQGNTEAFF.

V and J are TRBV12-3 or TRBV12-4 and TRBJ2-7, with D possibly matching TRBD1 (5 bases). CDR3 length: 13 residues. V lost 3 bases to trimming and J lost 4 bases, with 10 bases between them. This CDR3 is CASSFKGYYEQYF. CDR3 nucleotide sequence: TGTGCCAGCAGTTTTAAGGGGTATTACGAGCAGTACTTC.

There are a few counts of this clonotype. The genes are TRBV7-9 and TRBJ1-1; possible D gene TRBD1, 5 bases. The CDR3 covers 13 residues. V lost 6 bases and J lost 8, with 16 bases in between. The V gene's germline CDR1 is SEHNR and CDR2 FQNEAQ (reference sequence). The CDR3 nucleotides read TGTGCCAGCAGACCCCCCTTGGGGCGCGAAGCTTTCTTT. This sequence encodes CASRPPLGREAFF.

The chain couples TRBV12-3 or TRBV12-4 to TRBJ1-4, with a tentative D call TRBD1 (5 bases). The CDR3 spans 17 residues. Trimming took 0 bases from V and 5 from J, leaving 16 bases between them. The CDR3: CASSLAAGHGGNEKLFF. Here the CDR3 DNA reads TGTGCCAGCAGTTTAGCTGCTGGCCATGGGGGAAATGAAAAACTGTTTTTT.

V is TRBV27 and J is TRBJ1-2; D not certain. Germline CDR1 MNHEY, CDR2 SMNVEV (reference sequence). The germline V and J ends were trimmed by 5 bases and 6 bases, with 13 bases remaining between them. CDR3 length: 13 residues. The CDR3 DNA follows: TGTGCCAGCAGTCTAGGAGGCGCGGATGGCTACACCTTC. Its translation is CASSLGGADGYTF.

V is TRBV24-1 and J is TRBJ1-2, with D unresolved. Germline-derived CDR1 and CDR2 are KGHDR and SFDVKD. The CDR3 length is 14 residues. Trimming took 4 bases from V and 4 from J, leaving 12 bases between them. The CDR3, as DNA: TGTGCCACCAGTGACCCTTCCGGGAGCTATGGCTACACCTTC. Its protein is CATSDPSGSYGYTF.

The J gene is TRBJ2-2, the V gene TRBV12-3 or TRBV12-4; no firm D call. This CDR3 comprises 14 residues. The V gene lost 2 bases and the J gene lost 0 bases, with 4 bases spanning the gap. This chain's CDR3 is CASSLMANTGELFF. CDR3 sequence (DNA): TGTGCCAGCAGTTTAATGGCGAACACCGGGGAGCTGTTTTTT.

Here the CDR3 DNA reads TGTGCCAGCAGTTCGGGGGACTATAATGAAAAACTGTTTTTT. Translation: CASSSGDYNEKLFF. The chain employs TRBV28 and TRBJ1-4, with a possible D match to TRBD1 (5 bases). Germline V gene sequence: CDR1 MDHEN, CDR2 SYDVKM. The V and J ends lost 4 bases and 4 bases respectively, with 10 bases between them. This CDR3 is 14 amino acids long.

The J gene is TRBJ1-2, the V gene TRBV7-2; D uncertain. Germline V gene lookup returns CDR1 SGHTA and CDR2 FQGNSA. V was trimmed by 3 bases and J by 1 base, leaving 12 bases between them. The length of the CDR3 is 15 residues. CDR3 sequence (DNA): TGTGCCAGCAGCTTCGGGCCGGCCCATAACTATGGCTACACCTTC. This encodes CASSFGPAHNYGYTF.

CDR3 residues: CASSPTGPGGEQFF. CDR3 DNA sequence: TGTGCCAGCAGCCCGACAGGGCCCGGGGGTGAGCAGTTCTTC. The rearrangement links TRBV7-2 to TRBJ2-1; TRBD1 might be the D (7 bases). V was shortened by 5 bases and J by 9 bases, with 17 bases between the two germline ends. CDR3 length: 14 amino acids. CDR1 is SGHTA and CDR2 is FQGNSA in the germline V gene.

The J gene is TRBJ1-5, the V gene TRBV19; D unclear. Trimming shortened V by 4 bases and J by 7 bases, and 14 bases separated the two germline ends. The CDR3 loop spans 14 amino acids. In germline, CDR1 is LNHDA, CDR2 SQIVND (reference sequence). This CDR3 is CASSTTYPGQPQHF. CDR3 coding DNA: TGTGCCAGTAGTACCACATACCCAGGACAGCCCCAGCATTTT.

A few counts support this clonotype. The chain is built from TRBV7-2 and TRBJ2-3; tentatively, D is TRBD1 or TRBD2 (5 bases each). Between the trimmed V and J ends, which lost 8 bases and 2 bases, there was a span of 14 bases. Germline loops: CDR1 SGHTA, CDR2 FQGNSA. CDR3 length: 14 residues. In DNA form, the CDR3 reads TGTGCCAGCGGGGGTGTTCGCTTCACAGATACGCAGTATTTT. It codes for CASGGVRFTDTQYF.

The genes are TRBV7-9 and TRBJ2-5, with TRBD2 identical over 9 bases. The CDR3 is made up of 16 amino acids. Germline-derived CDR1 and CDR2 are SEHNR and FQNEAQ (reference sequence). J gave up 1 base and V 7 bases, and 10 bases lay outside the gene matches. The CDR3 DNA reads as TGTGCCAGCAACTCAGGGCGAGCGGGGGGCCAAGAGACCCAGTACTTC. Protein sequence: CASNSGRAGGQETQYF.

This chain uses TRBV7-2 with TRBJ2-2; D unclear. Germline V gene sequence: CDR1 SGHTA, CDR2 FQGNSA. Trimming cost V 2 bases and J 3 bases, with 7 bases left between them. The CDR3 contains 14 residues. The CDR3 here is CASSLSFHTGELFF. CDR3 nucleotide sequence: TGTGCCAGCAGCTTATCCTTTCACACCGGGGAGCTGTTTTTT.

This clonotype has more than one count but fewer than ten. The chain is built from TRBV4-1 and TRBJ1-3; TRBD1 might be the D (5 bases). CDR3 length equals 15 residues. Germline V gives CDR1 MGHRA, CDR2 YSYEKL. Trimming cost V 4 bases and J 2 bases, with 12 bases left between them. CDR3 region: CASSPQGLAGNTIYF. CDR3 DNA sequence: TGCGCCAGCAGCCCCCAGGGTTTGGCTGGAAACACCATATATTTT.

The CDR3 here is CASSLDLRVEQYF. The CDR3 DNA follows: TGTGCCAGCAGCTTAGATCTGAGGGTGGAGCAGTACTTC. The chain links TRBV11-2 to TRBJ2-7; TRBD2 might be the D (5 bases). CDR1 and CDR2 from the germline V gene are SGHAT and FQNNGV. V was trimmed by 0 bases and J by 7 bases, leaving 10 bases between them. The CDR3 is 13 residues long.

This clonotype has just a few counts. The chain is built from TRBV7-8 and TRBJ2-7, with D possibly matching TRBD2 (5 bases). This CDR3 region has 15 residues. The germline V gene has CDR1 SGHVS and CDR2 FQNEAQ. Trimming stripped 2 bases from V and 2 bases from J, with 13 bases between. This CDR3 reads CASSLKEAVPYEQYF. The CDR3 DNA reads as TGTGCCAGCAGCTTAAAGGAGGCGGTACCCTACGAGCAGTACTTC.

CDR3 sequence reads: CASSFRLAGGFEQFF. In DNA, the CDR3 is TGTGCCAGCAGTTTCCGGCTAGCGGGGGGTTTTGAGCAGTTCTTC. This chain links TRBV12-3 or TRBV12-4 with TRBJ2-1; 11 nucleotides align to TRBD2. After removal of 3 bases from V and 9 bases from J, the junction contained 7 bases not matched to a gene. CDR3 length: 15 residues.

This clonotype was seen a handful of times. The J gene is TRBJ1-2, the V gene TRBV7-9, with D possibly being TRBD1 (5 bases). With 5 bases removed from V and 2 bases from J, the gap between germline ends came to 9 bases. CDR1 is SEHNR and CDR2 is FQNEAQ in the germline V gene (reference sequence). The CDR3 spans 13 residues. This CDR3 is CASSQDINYGYTF. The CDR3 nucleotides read TGTGCCAGCAGCCAGGACATCAACTATGGCTACACCTTC.

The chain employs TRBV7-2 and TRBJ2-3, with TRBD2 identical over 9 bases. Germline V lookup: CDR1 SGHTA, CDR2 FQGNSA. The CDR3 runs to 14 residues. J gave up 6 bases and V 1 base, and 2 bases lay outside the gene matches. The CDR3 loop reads CASSLGGRGDTQYF. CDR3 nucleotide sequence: TGTGCCAGCAGCTTAGGCGGGAGGGGCGATACGCAGTATTTT.

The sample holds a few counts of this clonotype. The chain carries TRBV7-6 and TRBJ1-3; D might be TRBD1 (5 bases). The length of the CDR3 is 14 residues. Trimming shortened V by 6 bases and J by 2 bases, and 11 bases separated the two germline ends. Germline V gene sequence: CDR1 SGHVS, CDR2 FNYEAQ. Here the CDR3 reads CASSYGGAGNTIYF. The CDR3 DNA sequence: TGTGCCAGCAGTTACGGGGGGGCTGGAAACACCATATATTTT.

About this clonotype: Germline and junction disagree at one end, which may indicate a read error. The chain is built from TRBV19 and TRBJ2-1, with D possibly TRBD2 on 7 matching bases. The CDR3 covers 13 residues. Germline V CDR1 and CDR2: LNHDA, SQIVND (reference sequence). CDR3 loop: CASSIRGAPEQFF. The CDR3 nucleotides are TGTGCCAGCAGTATCCGGGGGGCCCCCGAGCAGTTCTTC.

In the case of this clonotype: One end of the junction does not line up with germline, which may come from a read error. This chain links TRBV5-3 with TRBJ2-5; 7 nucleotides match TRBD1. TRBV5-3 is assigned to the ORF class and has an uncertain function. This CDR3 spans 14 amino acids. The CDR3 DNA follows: TGTGCCAGCAGCTTACCTACAGGGGAAGAGACCCAGTACTTC. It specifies CASSLPTGEETQYF.

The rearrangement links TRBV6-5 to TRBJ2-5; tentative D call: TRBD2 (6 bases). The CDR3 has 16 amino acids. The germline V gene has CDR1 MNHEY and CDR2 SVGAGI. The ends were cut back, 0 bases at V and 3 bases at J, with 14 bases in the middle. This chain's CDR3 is CASSYSAGLGEETQYF. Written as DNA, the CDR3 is TGTGCCAGCAGTTACTCGGCGGGGCTCGGGGAAGAGACCCAGTACTTC.